Below, 18 T cell receptor beta chains from the same sample are listed, as sequenced in a study of CD8 T cells in ankylosing spondylitis. The study, taken as a whole, reports: It appeared that ankylosing spondylitis blood was characterized by a TCR beta motif of roughly 8 highly homologous variants.

Their antigens remain unidentified. Each CDR3 protein gets one entry after TCRdb re-called the 5' RACE reads with MiXCR. The data hold more than 650,000 distinct CDR3 sequences, with about 11% observed a single time. Sequencing was carried out using blood, either unsorted or a sorted T cell fraction (not recorded which). The origin of the receptors is a male donor with ankylosing spondylitis.

V usage is TRBV5-1 and J usage is TRBJ1-2; TRBD1 is a possible D gene (6 bases). V was clipped by 5 bases and J by 8 bases, with 16 bases between them. The germline V gene encodes CDR1 SGHRS and CDR2 YFSETQ. The CDR3 is 13 residues long. This CDR3 is CASSNGGAYGYTF. DNA of the CDR3: TGCGCCAGCAGTAATGGGGGGGCGTACGGCTACACCTTC.

This clonotype was observed once. The chain carries TRBV7-9 and TRBJ2-2; TRBD1 or TRBD2 may be the D gene (5 bases each). Germline values: CDR1 SEHNR, CDR2 FQNEAQ (reference sequence). There are 13 residues in the CDR3. Trimming stripped 10 bases from V and 4 bases from J, with 13 bases between. This chain's CDR3 is CAIRARGTGELFF. DNA for the CDR3: TGTGCCATCCGCGCGAGGGGCACCGGGGAGCTGTTTTTT.

The chain links TRBV2 to TRBJ2-2, with 7 bases identical to TRBD2. Trimming took 8 bases from V and 0 from J; bases not matched to a gene: 3. In germline, CDR1 is SNHLY, CDR2 FYNNEI. The CDR3 has 14 residues. DNA for the CDR3: TGTGCCAGCCGGGGAGGGACGAACACCGGGGAGCTGTTTTTT. This gives the protein CASRGGTNTGELFF.

This clonotype was counted many times. The rearrangement links TRBV4-1 to TRBJ2-1, with D unresolved. CDR3 length: 17 residues. Trimming took 1 base from V and 0 from J, leaving 13 bases between them. The germline CDR1 and CDR2 sequences are MGHRA and YSYEKL. The CDR3 DNA reads TGCGCCAGCAGCCAAGTTGATATGGGATTCTCCTACAATGAGCAGTTCTTC. Translating gives CASSQVDMGFSYNEQFF.

The sample holds a few counts of this clonotype. This chain uses TRBV27 with TRBJ1-5; D not certain. Deletions cut 6 bases from V and 5 bases from J, with 14 bases between. The CDR3 is 14 amino acids. Per germline, CDR1 MNHEY and CDR2 SMNVEV (reference sequence). This CDR3 reads CASSIKANHQPQHF. The CDR3 coding sequence is TGTGCCAGCAGCATAAAGGCCAACCATCAGCCCCAGCATTTT.

This clonotype was detected only a few times. The chain employs TRBV7-2 and TRBJ2-3; no clear D gene. Germline V CDR1 and CDR2: SGHTA, FQGNSA. The CDR3 spans 15 residues. V lost 2 bases, J lost 1 base, and 10 bases lay in between. CDR3 sequence: CASSLQVTGTDTQYF. CDR3 in DNA: TGTGCCAGCAGCTTACAAGTAACGGGCACAGATACGCAGTATTTT. Full variable domain (rest looked up from reference TRBV7-2 and TRBJ2-3): GAGVSQSPSNKVTEKGKDVELRCDPISGHTALYWYRQSLGQGLEFLIYFQGNSAPDKSGLPSDRFSAERTGGSVSTLTIQRTQQEDSAVYLCASSLQVTGTDTQYFGPGTRLTVL.

This clonotype appeared a few times. This sequence joins TRBV18 and TRBJ2-7, with 9 bases matching TRBD1. The CDR3 covers 16 residues. Germline CDR1 and CDR2: KGHSH and LQKENI. Unmatched junction bases numbered 5, after V lost 2 bases and J lost 0 bases. CDR3 nucleotides: TGTGCCAGCTCACCAGTTACAGGGGGCCTCTCCTACGAGCAGTACTTC. Protein sequence: CASSPVTGGLSYEQYF.

This clonotype was seen a few times. The chain's CDR3 is CASGKRQDFNYGYTF. CDR3 nucleotide sequence: TGTGCCAGCGGCAAGAGACAGGATTTTAACTATGGCTACACCTTC. The chain couples TRBV6-2 or TRBV6-3 to TRBJ1-2; D possibly corresponds to TRBD1 (6 bases). The CDR3 spans 15 residues. The V gene lost 8 bases and the J gene lost 1 base, with 17 bases spanning the gap. Germline CDR1 is MNHEY and CDR2 is SVGEGT.

The chain couples TRBV20-1 to TRBJ2-2; 7 nucleotides line up with TRBD1. CDR1 DFQATT and CDR2 SNEGSKA come from the germline V gene (reference sequence). Trimming cost V 6 bases and J 4 bases; bases outside gene matches: 8. CDR3 length: 14 amino acids. The CDR3 bases are TGCAGTGCCACCCCGGGGACAGTCACCGGGGAGCTGTTTTTT. It yields the protein CSATPGTVTGELFF.

The CDR3 protein is CASSRPGNTGELFF. CDR3 nucleotides: TGTGCCAGCAGCCGACCCGGTAACACCGGGGAGCTGTTTTTT. The rearrangement links TRBV7-3 to TRBJ2-2, with D unclear. V lost 5 bases and J lost 2, with 9 bases in between. The CDR3 is 14 amino acids. Germline CDR1 reads SGHTA; CDR2 reads FQGTGA.

This clonotype was picked up many times. V gene TRBV6-5 combines with J gene TRBJ1-4; D may be TRBD1 (6 bases). CDR3 length equals 14 residues. The V and J ends lost 3 bases and 6 bases respectively, with 11 bases between them. Germline values: CDR1 MNHEY, CDR2 SVGAGI. CDR3 amino acids: CASSYSGADEKLFF. For the CDR3, the DNA is TGTGCCAGCAGTTATTCAGGGGCCGATGAAAAACTGTTTTTT.

This sequence joins TRBV24-1 and TRBJ1-5; D perhaps matches TRBD1 (6 bases). CDR1 is KGHDR and CDR2 is SFDVKD in the germline V gene. There are 14 residues in the CDR3. Deletions cut 2 bases from V and 2 bases from J, with 6 bases between. CDR3: CATSDWTGNQPQHF. The CDR3 nucleotides are TGTGCCACCAGTGATTGGACAGGCAATCAGCCCCAGCATTTT.

This clonotype was observed a handful of times. The V gene is TRBV10-2, the J gene TRBJ2-7; D is perhaps TRBD2 (5 bases). There are 15 residues in the CDR3. Per the germline V gene, CDR1 is WSHSY and CDR2 is SAAADI. Trimming shortened V by 3 bases and J by 0 bases, and 12 bases separated the two germline ends. This CDR3 is CASSDVLASSYEQYF. The DNA of the CDR3 is TGCGCCAGCAGTGATGTCCTAGCAAGCTCCTACGAGCAGTACTTC.

This clonotype was observed at least ten times. The J gene is TRBJ2-5, the V gene TRBV7-2, with a possible D match to TRBD1 (5 bases). The length of the CDR3 is 13 residues. V dropped 7 bases and J dropped 1 base, with 10 bases sitting between them. Germline V CDR1 and CDR2: SGHTA, FQGNSA. Here the CDR3 DNA reads TGTGCCAGCACCCAGACAGTCCAAGAGACCCAGTACTTC. It translates to CASTQTVQETQYF.

This clonotype was detected a few times. The chain couples TRBV7-3 to TRBJ2-7, with 7 bases matching TRBD1. This CDR3 contains 13 residues. The germline gives CDR1 SGHTA, CDR2 FQGTGA. J was trimmed by 6 bases and V by 5 bases; bases with no gene match: 7. CDR3 loop: CASSPQGQAEQYF. The DNA of the CDR3 is TGTGCCAGCAGCCCCCAAGGACAGGCCGAGCAGTACTTC.

The chain uses TRBV6-1 and TRBJ2-3; D not certain. The CDR3 is made up of 13 amino acids. V was clipped by 6 bases and J by 1 base, with 8 bases between them. Germline V gene data show CDR1 as MNHNS and CDR2 as SASEGT. The CDR3 reads CASRSWGTDTQYF. DNA for the CDR3: TGTGCCAGCAGGAGTTGGGGCACAGATACGCAGTATTTT.

The rearrangement joins TRBV27 to TRBJ2-5; D is unclear. Between the trimmed V and J ends, which lost 3 bases and 4 bases, there was a span of 15 bases. This CDR3 contains 15 residues. Germline loops: CDR1 MNHEY, CDR2 SMNVEV (reference sequence). In DNA form, the CDR3 reads TGTGCCAGCAGTTTGGGCTCCACTTGGGGAGAGACCCAGTACTTC. Translated, it gives CASSLGSTWGETQYF.

This clonotype has a handful of counts. The chain has TRBV4-3 and TRBJ1-6; 7 bases are shared with TRBD1. The germline gives CDR1 LGHNA, CDR2 YSLEER. The CDR3 sequence is 15 residues long. V was clipped by 0 bases and J by 8 bases; unmatched bases: 4. CDR3 DNA: TGCGCCAGCAGCCAAGAGACAGGGTATTATTCACCCCTCCACTTT. It yields the protein CASSQETGYYSPLHF.